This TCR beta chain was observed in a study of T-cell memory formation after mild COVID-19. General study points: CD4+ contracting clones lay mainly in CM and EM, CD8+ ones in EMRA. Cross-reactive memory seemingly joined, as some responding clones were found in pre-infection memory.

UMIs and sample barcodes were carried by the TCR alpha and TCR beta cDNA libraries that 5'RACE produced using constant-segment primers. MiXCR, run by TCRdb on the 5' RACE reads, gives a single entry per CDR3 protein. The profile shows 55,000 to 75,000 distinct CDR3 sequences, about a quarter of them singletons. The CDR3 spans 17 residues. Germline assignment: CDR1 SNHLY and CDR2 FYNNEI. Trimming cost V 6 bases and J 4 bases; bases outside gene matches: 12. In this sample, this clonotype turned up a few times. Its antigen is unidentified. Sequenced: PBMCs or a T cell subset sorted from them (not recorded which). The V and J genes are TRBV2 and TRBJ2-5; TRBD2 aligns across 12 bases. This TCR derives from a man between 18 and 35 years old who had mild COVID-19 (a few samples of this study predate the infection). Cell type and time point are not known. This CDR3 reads CASSDHRTSGDLETQYF. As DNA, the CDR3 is TGTGCCAGCAGCGATCATCGGACTAGCGGGGATCTAGAGACCCAGTACTTC.